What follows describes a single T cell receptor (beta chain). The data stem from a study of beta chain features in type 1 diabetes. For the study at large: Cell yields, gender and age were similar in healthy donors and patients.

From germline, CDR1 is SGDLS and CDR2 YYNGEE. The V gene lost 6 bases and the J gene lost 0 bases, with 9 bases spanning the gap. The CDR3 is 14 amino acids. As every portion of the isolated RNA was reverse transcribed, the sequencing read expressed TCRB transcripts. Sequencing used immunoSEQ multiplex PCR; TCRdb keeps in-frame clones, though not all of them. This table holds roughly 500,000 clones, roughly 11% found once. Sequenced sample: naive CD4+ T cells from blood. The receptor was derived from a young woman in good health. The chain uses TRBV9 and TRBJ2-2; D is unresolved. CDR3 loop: CASTVRPNTGELFF. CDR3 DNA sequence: TGTGCCAGCACGGTCCGCCCGAACACCGGGGAGCTGTTTTTT. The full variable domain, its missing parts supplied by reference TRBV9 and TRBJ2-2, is DSGVTQTPKHLITATGQRVTLRCSPRSGDLSVYWYQQSLDQGLQFLIQYYNGEERAKGNILERFSAQQFPDLHSELNLSSLELGDSALYFCASTVRPNTGELFFGEGSRLTVL.